This T cell receptor beta chain emerged from a study of control samples from healthy donors and cancer patients. The trim removed 3 bases at V and 8 bases at J, leaving 15 bases unmatched. The germline V gene has CDR1 KGHSH and CDR2 LQKENI. The CDR3 loop spans 18 amino acids. Only in-frame clones appear in the TCRdb table, and some are missing; sequencing was by immunoSEQ multiplex PCR. The table lists almost 85,000 clones, about 94% of them singletons. The sequenced material came from blood. The J gene is TRBJ1-6, the V gene TRBV18; TRBD1 matches 8 bases. The clonotype comes from a woman aged 18-29 years in good health. CDR3 region: CASSPITSPGQAYSPLHF. In nucleotides, the CDR3 is TGTGCCAGCTCACCGATTACTTCTCCGGGACAGGCGTATTCACCCCTCCACTTT.